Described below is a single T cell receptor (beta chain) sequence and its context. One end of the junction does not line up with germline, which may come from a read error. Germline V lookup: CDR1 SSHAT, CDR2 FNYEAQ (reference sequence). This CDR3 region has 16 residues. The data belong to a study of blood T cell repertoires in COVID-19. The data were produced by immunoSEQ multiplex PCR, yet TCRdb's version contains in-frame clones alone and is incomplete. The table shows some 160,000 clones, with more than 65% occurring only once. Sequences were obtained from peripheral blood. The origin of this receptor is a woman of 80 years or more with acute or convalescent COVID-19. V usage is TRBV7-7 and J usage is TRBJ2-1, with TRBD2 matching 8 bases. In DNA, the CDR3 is TGTGCTAGCAGCCCTGGGGCTAGCGGGCCGTACAATGAGCAGTTCTTC. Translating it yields CASSPGASGPYNEQFF.